The rows below give T cell receptor beta chains drawn from one sample of a study of blood T cell repertoires in COVID-19. Profiled with immunoSEQ multiplex PCR; TCRdb holds only in-frame clones, not every one. Counted here are 100,000 or so clones, around 87% occurring once; the ten biggest clones make up roughly 12%. Sequencing was carried out using peripheral blood. These receptors originate from a woman aged 25 to 39 with acute or convalescent COVID-19. CDR3s include the opening cysteine and the closing phenylalanine or tryptophan. The D gene is left open where the match is weak. Part of the rows lack a size; the others show once, few, many or a class for expanded clones.

v_call: TRBV5-1; clone_size: .; j_call: TRBJ2-2; d_call: .; cdr3_nt: TGCGCCAGCAGCTTTGATCCCGGGAGCACCGGGGAGCTGTTTTTT; cdr3_aa: CASSFDPGSTGELFF
v_call: TRBV9; clone_size: .; j_call: TRBJ2-3; d_call: .; cdr3_nt: TGTGCCAGCAGCCTAGGGCCTAGCGAGGTCACAGATACGCAGTATTTT; cdr3_aa: CASSLGPSEVTDTQYF
v_call: TRBV11-1; clone_size: few; j_call: TRBJ1-6; d_call: .; cdr3_nt: TGTGCCAGCAGCTTCCCAGGGGTTTCACCCCTCCACTTT; cdr3_aa: CASSFPGVSPLHF
v_call: TRBV9; clone_size: .; j_call: TRBJ2-1; d_call: TRBD2; cdr3_nt: TGTGCCAGTTCACCAGCGGGGGGCAGCTACAATGAGCAGTTCTTC; cdr3_aa: CASSPAGGSYNEQFF
v_call: TRBV11-2; clone_size: .; j_call: TRBJ2-2; d_call: .; cdr3_nt: TGTGCCAGCAGCTTACTGGAGACCGGGGAGCTGTTTTTT; cdr3_aa: CASSLLETGELFF
v_call: TRBV28; clone_size: .; j_call: TRBJ1-6; d_call: TRBD1; cdr3_nt: TGTGCCAGCAGTTTCCCGGGGACAGGGGGTTCACCCCTCCACTTT; cdr3_aa: CASSFPGTGGSPLHF
v_call: TRBV18; clone_size: .; j_call: TRBJ1-2; d_call: .; cdr3_nt: TGTGCCAGCTCACCAACCGCAGGGGCGAACTATGGCTACACCTTC; cdr3_aa: CASSPTAGANYGYTF
v_call: TRBV5-5; clone_size: .; j_call: TRBJ1-1; d_call: .; cdr3_nt: TGTGCCAGCAGCTCGGGGATTAGTATCGCTGAAGCTTTCTTT; cdr3_aa: CASSSGISIAEAFF
v_call: TRBV4-2; clone_size: once; j_call: TRBJ2-7; d_call: .; cdr3_nt: TGTGCCAGCAGCCGAGAAACTAGGGATACCTACGAGCAGTACTTC; cdr3_aa: CASSRETRDTYEQYF
v_call: TRBV6-6; clone_size: once; j_call: TRBJ1-1; d_call: .; cdr3_nt: TGTGCCAGCAGTTACTCTCGACGCGGCCGGAACACTGAAGCTTTCTTT; cdr3_aa: CASSYSRRGRNTEAFF
v_call: TRBV10-3; clone_size: .; j_call: TRBJ1-1; d_call: .; cdr3_nt: TGTGCCATCAGTGAGGTGGGCGGGGAGGTGAACACTGAAGCTTTCTTT; cdr3_aa: CAISEVGGEVNTEAFF
v_call: TRBV18; clone_size: .; j_call: TRBJ1-2; d_call: .; cdr3_nt: TGTGCCAGCTCCCAGGGAACCTATGGCTACACCTTC; cdr3_aa: CASSQGTYGYTF
v_call: TRBV10-2; clone_size: .; j_call: TRBJ2-3; d_call: .; cdr3_nt: TGCGCCAGCAGTGAGGGGTTAGCTGGAGATACGCAGTATTTT; cdr3_aa: CASSEGLAGDTQYF
v_call: TRBV29-1; clone_size: .; j_call: TRBJ2-7; d_call: TRBD2; cdr3_nt: TGCAGCGCTGCGGGGGGTTCCTCCTACGAGCAGTACTTC; cdr3_aa: CSAAGGSSYEQYF
v_call: TRBV27; clone_size: once; j_call: TRBJ2-7; d_call: .; cdr3_nt: TGTGCCAGCAGCCCCATGGGGCAAGAGACCTCCTACGAGCAGTACTTC; cdr3_aa: CASSPMGQETSYEQYF
v_call: TRBV14; clone_size: .; j_call: TRBJ2-1; d_call: TRBD2; cdr3_nt: TGTGCCAGCAGCCAAGTTTGGGGAGGGAATGAGCAGTTCTTC; cdr3_aa: CASSQVWGGNEQFF
v_call: TRBV28; clone_size: .; j_call: TRBJ2-7; d_call: TRBD1; cdr3_nt: TGTGCCAGCAGTTCGCGAGGGACAGGGAGCTACGAGCAGTACTTC; cdr3_aa: CASSSRGTGSYEQYF
v_call: TRBV5-1; clone_size: once; j_call: TRBJ1-1; d_call: .; cdr3_nt: TGCGCCAGCAGCTTGGTGGTCAGGGCCGGTATTCACGAAGCTTTCTTT; cdr3_aa: CASSLVVRAGIHEAFF
v_call: TRBV7-9; clone_size: .; j_call: TRBJ2-7; d_call: .; cdr3_nt: TGTGCCAGCAGCGCCCCCGACAGGAGCTCCTACGAGCAGTACTTC; cdr3_aa: CASSAPDRSSYEQYF
v_call: TRBV2; clone_size: .; j_call: TRBJ1-1; d_call: .; cdr3_nt: TGTGCCAGCAGTCAGGGAAGAGGTTCTGAAGCTTTCTTT; cdr3_aa: CASSQGRGSEAFF
v_call: TRBV5-1; clone_size: .; j_call: TRBJ2-1; d_call: TRBD2; cdr3_nt: TGCGCCAGCAGCTTGGTGGGACTAGCGGGGGCCTACAATGAGCAGTTCTTC; cdr3_aa: CASSLVGLAGAYNEQFF
v_call: TRBV11-3; clone_size: .; j_call: TRBJ2-5; d_call: .; cdr3_nt: TGTGCCAGCAGCTTAGCAGGGGACCAAGAGACCCAGTACTTC; cdr3_aa: CASSLAGDQETQYF
v_call: TRBV23-1; clone_size: .; j_call: TRBJ1-1; d_call: .; cdr3_nt: TGCGCCAGCAGTCAATCTGCGGGGCGAGGTGCTAACACTGAAGCTTTCTTT; cdr3_aa: CASSQSAGRGANTEAFF
v_call: TRBV7-2; clone_size: .; j_call: TRBJ1-2; d_call: .; cdr3_nt: TGTGCCAGCAGCCCCGTCTTTGGCGGTAACTATGGCTACACCTTC; cdr3_aa: CASSPVFGGNYGYTF
v_call: TRBV30; clone_size: .; j_call: TRBJ1-2; d_call: .; cdr3_nt: TGTGCCTGGAGTGTAGGTGCAGCAACAGTAGATGGCTACACCTTC; cdr3_aa: CAWSVGAATVDGYTF
v_call: TRBV28; clone_size: .; j_call: TRBJ1-6; d_call: TRBD1; cdr3_nt: TGTGCCAGCAGTTCTGGACAGGTGGAGAATTCACCCCTCCACTTT; cdr3_aa: CASSSGQVENSPLHF
v_call: TRBV27; clone_size: .; j_call: TRBJ1-1; d_call: TRBD1; cdr3_nt: TGTGCCAGCAGTTTATCGGGACAGGGCTCTATGAACACTGAAGCTTTCTTT; cdr3_aa: CASSLSGQGSMNTEAFF
v_call: TRBV9; clone_size: .; j_call: TRBJ1-2; d_call: .; cdr3_nt: TGTGCCAGCAGCCCCGCCGACGGTCCGGAGGGCTACACCTTC; cdr3_aa: CASSPADGPEGYTF
v_call: TRBV24-1; clone_size: .; j_call: TRBJ2-1; d_call: TRBD1; cdr3_nt: TGTGCCACCAGTGTCGGACAGGGGTTCCGGAGTGAGCAGTTCTTC; cdr3_aa: CATSVGQGFRSEQFF
v_call: TRBV7-9; clone_size: .; j_call: TRBJ2-3; d_call: .; cdr3_nt: TGTGCCAGCAGCCAGGCAGGCACAGATACGCAGTATTTT; cdr3_aa: CASSQAGTDTQYF
v_call: TRBV7-9; clone_size: .; j_call: TRBJ1-2; d_call: .; cdr3_nt: TGTGCCAGCAGCTTATTACATAAGGGGACTAACTATGGCTACACCTTC; cdr3_aa: CASSLLHKGTNYGYTF
v_call: TRBV28; clone_size: .; j_call: TRBJ2-3; d_call: TRBD2; cdr3_nt: TGTGCCAGCAGTTGGTCTAGCGGGCTCACAGATACGCAGTATTTT; cdr3_aa: CASSWSSGLTDTQYF
v_call: TRBV6-6; clone_size: .; j_call: TRBJ2-1; d_call: TRBD2; cdr3_nt: TGTGCCAGCAGTCGACAACCGACTAGCGGGGCATACAATGAGCAGTTCTTC; cdr3_aa: CASSRQPTSGAYNEQFF
v_call: TRBV4-1; clone_size: .; j_call: TRBJ1-6; d_call: .; cdr3_nt: TGCGCCAGCAGCCTAATAGTGGGGGGGAATCCGAATTCACCCCTCCACTTT; cdr3_aa: CASSLIVGGNPNSPLHF
v_call: TRBV6-5; clone_size: .; j_call: TRBJ1-1; d_call: .; cdr3_nt: TGTGCCACTACGATGGTGGGACACGGCACTGAAGCTTTCTTT; cdr3_aa: CATTMVGHGTEAFF
v_call: TRBV28; clone_size: .; j_call: TRBJ1-5; d_call: .; cdr3_nt: TGTGCCAGCAGTTTAAGGTCCGGGGGAGGCAATCAGCCCCAGCATTTT; cdr3_aa: CASSLRSGGGNQPQHF
v_call: TRBV5-1; clone_size: .; j_call: TRBJ1-4; d_call: .; cdr3_nt: TGCGCCAGCAGCAGGAAACAGGGTAATGAAAAACTGTTTTTT; cdr3_aa: CASSRKQGNEKLFF
v_call: TRBV6-5; clone_size: .; j_call: TRBJ1-2; d_call: .; cdr3_nt: TGTGCCAGCAGGGGGCCAGCTTCTGATGGCTACACCTTC; cdr3_aa: CASRGPASDGYTF
v_call: TRBV27; clone_size: .; j_call: TRBJ1-4; d_call: .; cdr3_nt: TGTGCCAGCAAGGGAGCGGGTGAAAAACTGTTTTTT; cdr3_aa: CASKGAGEKLFF
v_call: TRBV6-1; clone_size: .; j_call: TRBJ2-7; d_call: .; cdr3_nt: TGTGCCAGCAGTGAAGGTGAAGGGGTCACCTACGAGCAGTACTTC; cdr3_aa: CASSEGEGVTYEQYF
v_call: TRBV30; clone_size: .; j_call: TRBJ1-4; d_call: TRBD1; cdr3_nt: TGTGCCTGGGGAGGACAGGGCACAACTAATGAAAAACTGTTTTTT; cdr3_aa: CAWGGQGTTNEKLFF
v_call: TRBV6-5; clone_size: .; j_call: TRBJ1-1; d_call: .; cdr3_nt: TGTGCCAGCAGTTCGGCGGAGCGAGGAGCTTTCTTT; cdr3_aa: CASSSAERGAFF
v_call: TRBV9; clone_size: .; j_call: TRBJ2-3; d_call: .; cdr3_nt: TGTGCCAGCAGCACCCAGGGTGGGGCAAAGGAGTTT; cdr3_aa: CASSTQGGAKEF
v_call: TRBV4-1; clone_size: .; j_call: TRBJ1-1; d_call: TRBD1; cdr3_nt: TGCGCCAGCAGCCTTTGGACAGGACCGATGAACACTGAAGCTTTCTTT; cdr3_aa: CASSLWTGPMNTEAFF
v_call: TRBV7-8; clone_size: .; j_call: TRBJ2-7; d_call: .; cdr3_nt: TGTGCCAGCAGCTTCTCAGGACAGTTTTACGAGCAGTACTTC; cdr3_aa: CASSFSGQFYEQYF
v_call: TRBV5-1; clone_size: once; j_call: TRBJ2-1; d_call: .; cdr3_nt: TGCGCCAGCACCGCCCAAGCGACTAGTTTCAATGAGCAGTTCTTC; cdr3_aa: CASTAQATSFNEQFF
v_call: TRBV28; clone_size: .; j_call: TRBJ2-7; d_call: .; cdr3_nt: TGTGCCAGCACTTCGGGGGGGACAGCCCGCTACGAGCAGTACTTC; cdr3_aa: CASTSGGTARYEQYF
v_call: TRBV11-2; clone_size: .; j_call: TRBJ2-1; d_call: .; cdr3_nt: TGTGCCAGCACCGGGGGGCCTGGTTTCTCGTACAATGAGCAGTTCTTC; cdr3_aa: CASTGGPGFSYNEQFF
v_call: TRBV7-3; clone_size: .; j_call: TRBJ1-1; d_call: TRBD1; cdr3_nt: TGTGCCAGCAGCGAAACAGGGGGCGCGCCACGGAACACTGAAGCTTTCTTT; cdr3_aa: CASSETGGAPRNTEAFF
v_call: TRBV15; clone_size: .; j_call: TRBJ1-5; d_call: TRBD1; cdr3_nt: TGTGCCACCAGCCCGGACAGGGACAATCAGCCCCAGCATTTT; cdr3_aa: CATSPDRDNQPQHF
v_call: TRBV3-1/TRBV3-2; clone_size: .; j_call: TRBJ2-7; d_call: TRBD1; cdr3_nt: TGTGCCAGCAGCCGTAGAGACAGGGTCGTTCTGTACGAGCAGTACTTC; cdr3_aa: CASSRRDRVVLYEQYF
v_call: TRBV15; clone_size: .; j_call: TRBJ1-4; d_call: TRBD1; cdr3_nt: TGTGCCACCGCAGGACAGGAGGATAATGAAAAACTGTTTTTT; cdr3_aa: CATAGQEDNEKLFF
v_call: TRBV9; clone_size: .; j_call: TRBJ1-2; d_call: .; cdr3_nt: TGTGCCACCGACGGAGTATATGGCTACACCTTC; cdr3_aa: CATDGVYGYTF